This TCR beta chain was profiled in a study of control samples from healthy donors and cancer patients. Profiling relied on immunoSEQ multiplex PCR, and the TCRdb table lists in-frame clones only, not all of them. The sample lists approximately 150,000 clones, more than 85% occurring once. CDR1 is DFQATT, CDR2 SNEGSKA, per germline (reference sequence). This CDR3 comprises 11 residues. V lost 2 bases and J lost 14, with 13 bases in between. Sequenced: blood. This TCR was recovered from a man younger than 40 in good health. This rearrangement joins TRBV20-1 to TRBJ1-3; D might be TRBD1 (6 bases). The CDR3 DNA is TGCAGTGCTAGACCGCGGGACAAGGTATATTTT. As protein: CSARPRDKVYF.